Sequencing of this T cell receptor beta chain was carried out in a study of PD-1 blockade in mismatch repair-deficient tumors. Study details: Enrolled about 2012-2016, patients had progressing, pretreated mismatch repair-deficient cancers of about a dozen types.

The study's findings and limits: Tumor-resident clones, often undetectable pretreatment in blood, expanded then contracted after pembrolizumab.

Clones were sequenced by immunoSEQ multiplex PCR, and TCRdb holds only the in-frame ones, with some missing. The sample carries over 100,000 clones, over 65% recorded once. This clone was picked up a small number of times. Its specificity is not known. Mismatch repair deficiency was confirmed in all patients, by PCR or immunohistochemistry. The TCR-sequenced patients were three responders to pembrolizumab. Deletions cut 2 bases from V and 3 bases from J, with 14 bases between. The CDR3 is made up of 15 amino acids. The V gene's germline CDR1 is MNHNS and CDR2 SASEGT. The chain has TRBV6-1 and TRBJ2-7, with D possibly being TRBD1 or TRBD2 (5 bases each). The material was peripheral blood, obtained approximately 14 months after starting pembrolizumab. The clonotype originates from an adult with mismatch repair-deficient cancer. CDR3 sequence reads: CASSEYVAGSYEQYF. The CDR3 nucleotides read TGTGCCAGCAGTGAATACGTGGCAGGGAGCTACGAGCAGTACTTC.